Below are 3 T cell receptor beta chains sequenced from a single sample in a study of beta chain features in type 1 diabetes (dated by TCRdb to 2016 to 2019). The method behind the library was the immunoSEQ multiplex PCR assay. All of the isolated RNA was reverse transcribed with the High Capacity cDNA Reverse Transcription Kit, so expressed TCRB transcripts were sequenced. Entries here come from immuneACCESS through TCRdb and include only in-frame sequences with V and J called. Some clones fail to appear in such tables; in the studies checked, an unresolved V gene covers under half of the shortfall, and the cause of the remainder is unknown. In all, the sample holds almost 350,000 clones, and roughly 8% of those were seen once. Approximately 0.44% of the sample lies in the top ten. The sample was central memory CD4+ T cells from blood. The receptors come from a young woman in good health.

This clone occurred a few times. This sequence joins TRBV6-5 and TRBJ2-2; 7 bases match TRBD2. The trim removed 10 bases at V and 4 bases at J, leaving 9 bases unmatched. The germline V gene has CDR1 MNHEY and CDR2 SVGAGI. This CDR3 region has 14 residues. The CDR3 here is CATKPAGSTGELFF. The CDR3 nucleotides are TGTGCCACCAAACCAGCGGGGAGCACCGGGGAGCTGTTTTTT.

This clone was picked up a small number of times. The chain recombines TRBV28 with TRBJ1-1, with TRBD1 matching 7 bases. This CDR3 is 15 amino acids long. The trim removed 6 bases at V and 0 bases at J, leaving 7 bases unmatched. Germline CDR1 MDHEN, CDR2 SYDVKM. The DNA for the CDR3 is TGTGCCAGCAGGACAGGGACTAGTCTGAACACTGAAGCTTTCTTT. Protein: CASRTGTSLNTEAFF.

This chain uses TRBV7-8 with TRBJ2-7; tentatively, D is TRBD1 (6 bases). Germline V gene data show CDR1 as SGHVS and CDR2 as FQNEAQ. Trimming took 2 bases from V and 0 from J, leaving 8 bases between them. The CDR3 covers 14 residues. CDR3 in DNA: TGTGCCAGCAGCTTACTGACAGGCTCCTACGAGCAGTACTTC. Translated, it gives CASSLLTGSYEQYF.